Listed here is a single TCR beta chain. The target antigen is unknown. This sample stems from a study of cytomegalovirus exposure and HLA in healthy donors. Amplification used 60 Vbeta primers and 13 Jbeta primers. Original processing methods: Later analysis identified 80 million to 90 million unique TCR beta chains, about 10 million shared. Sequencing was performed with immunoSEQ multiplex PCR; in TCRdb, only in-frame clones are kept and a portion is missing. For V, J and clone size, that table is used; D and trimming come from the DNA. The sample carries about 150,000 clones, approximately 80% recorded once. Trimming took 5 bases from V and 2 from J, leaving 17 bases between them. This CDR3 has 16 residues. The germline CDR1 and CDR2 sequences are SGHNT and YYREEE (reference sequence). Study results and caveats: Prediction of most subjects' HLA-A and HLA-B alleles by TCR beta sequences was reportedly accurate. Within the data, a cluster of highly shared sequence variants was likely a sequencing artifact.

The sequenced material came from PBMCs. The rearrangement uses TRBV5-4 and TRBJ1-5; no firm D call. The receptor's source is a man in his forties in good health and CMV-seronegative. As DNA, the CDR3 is TGTGCCAGCAGTCCATATCCTCCGGGTGGCAATCAGCCCCAGCATTTT. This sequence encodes CASSPYPPGGNQPQHF.